The rows below give T cell receptor beta chains drawn from one sample of a study of T-cell memory formation after mild COVID-19. TCRdb fed the 5' RACE reads into MiXCR, producing one record per CDR3 protein. The profile shows a few hundred thousand distinct CDR3 sequences, 20% to 30% of them singletons. The sample consisted of PBMCs or a T cell subset sorted from them (not recorded which). The receptors here all came from an adult woman who had mild COVID-19 (a few samples of this study predate the infection). Cell type and time point are not known. CDR3s include the opening cysteine and the closing phenylalanine or tryptophan. Each record gives: CDR3 protein, CDR3 DNA, J gene, V gene, D gene, clone size. A D gene is named only where the DNA matches it firmly. Size is omitted from some rows. Given values are once, few, many or a class for expanded clones.

CASSLEAGINYGYTF	TGTGCCAGCAGCTTGGAGGCGGGGATAAACTATGGCTACACCTTC	TRBJ1-2	TRBV5-4	-	few
CASSQVSFLGSMNSPLHF	TGCGCCAGCAGCCAAGTATCCTTCTTAGGCAGCATGAATTCACCCCTCCACTTT	TRBJ1-6	TRBV4-3	-	few
CASRPGSSYEQYF	TGTGCCAGCCGCCCTGGATCTTCCTACGAGCAGTACTTC	TRBJ2-7	TRBV12-3/TRBV12-4	-	-
CASSLGERTDEQFF	TGTGCCAGCAGCTTAGGTGAGAGGACGGATGAGCAGTTCTTC	TRBJ2-1	TRBV7-2	-	-
CASSESHLGEQYF	TGTGCCAGCAGTGAGTCCCACTTGGGCGAGCAGTACTTC	TRBJ2-7	TRBV2	-	-
CSARAPRTRDYRATPYEQYF	TGCAGTGCTAGAGCACCCCGAACCCGGGACTACCGGGCGACGCCCTACGAGCAGTACTTC	TRBJ2-7	TRBV20-1	TRBD2	many
CATLTGGGTDTQYF	TGTGCCACCCTCACAGGGGGGGGGACAGATACGCAGTATTTT	TRBJ2-3	TRBV10-3	-	-
CASSGTTATGANVLTF	TGTGCCAGCAGTGGAACGACTGCTACTGGGGCCAACGTCCTGACTTTC	TRBJ2-6	TRBV6-4	-	many
CASSDRGRTGDNYGYTF	TGTGCCAGCAGCGACCGGGGACGGACGGGGGATAACTATGGCTACACCTTC	TRBJ1-2	TRBV7-9	-	few
CASSPPWQTTLGELFF	TGTGCCAGCTCACCACCGTGGCAGACCACCCTAGGGGAGCTGTTTTTT	TRBJ2-2	TRBV18	-	-
CSAPGQGFKEQYF	TGCAGTGCTCCGGGACAGGGGTTTAAGGAGCAGTACTTC	TRBJ2-7	TRBV20-1	TRBD1	few
CASSYTSGGPWEQYF	TGCGCCAGCAGCTACACTAGCGGGGGGCCCTGGGAGCAGTACTTC	TRBJ2-7	TRBV5-1	TRBD2	many
CASRPYPGNTIYF	TGTGCCAGCAGACCCTATCCTGGAAACACCATATATTTT	TRBJ1-3	TRBV7-2	-	few
CSVEKGDTVTNEQFF	TGCAGCGTTGAAAAGGGAGATACCGTTACCAATGAGCAGTTCTTC	TRBJ2-1	TRBV29-1	-	-
CASRQDSLYGYTF	TGCGCCAGCAGACAGGACAGCCTCTATGGCTACACCTTC	TRBJ1-2	TRBV5-1	-	-
CASRGLAGGLETQYF	TGTGCCAGCAGGGGACTAGCGGGAGGGCTAGAGACCCAGTACTTC	TRBJ2-5	TRBV2	TRBD2	-
CAWSARTSIHNEQFF	TGTGCCTGGAGTGCCCGTACTAGCATACACAATGAGCAGTTCTTC	TRBJ2-1	TRBV30	-	-
CAWSVYPETQYF	TGTGCCTGGAGTGTATATCCGGAGACCCAGTACTTC	TRBJ2-5	TRBV30	-	few
CASGRITQPQHF	TGTGCCAGCGGGAGAATTACTCAGCCCCAGCATTTT	TRBJ1-5	TRBV27	-	-
CASSRLPDEQGLGYEQYF	TGCGCCAGCAGCCGTTTACCAGATGAACAGGGACTGGGGTACGAGCAGTACTTC	TRBJ2-7	TRBV4-1	-	-
CASSLTSGSGAKNIQYF	TGTGCCAGCAGTTTGACTAGCGGGAGTGGAGCCAAAAACATTCAGTACTTC	TRBJ2-4	TRBV6-5	TRBD2	-
CASSSPGITSRPSTDTQYF	TGTGCCAGCAGCTCCCCAGGGATCACTTCTAGACCTAGCACAGATACGCAGTATTTT	TRBJ2-3	TRBV7-2	-	few
CASSLVQAGTYEQYF	TGTGCCAGCAGCTTAGTCCAAGCGGGAACCTACGAGCAGTACTTC	TRBJ2-7	TRBV7-9	TRBD2	-
CASSLSRGLSGNTIYF	TGTGCCAGCAGTTTGAGTAGGGGCCTCTCTGGAAACACCATATATTTT	TRBJ1-3	TRBV7-9	-	many
CASSPSSSYNSPLHF	TGTGCCAGCTCACCATCCAGCTCCTATAATTCACCCCTCCACTTT	TRBJ1-6	TRBV18	-	-
CSATRGQNSPLHF	TGCAGTGCTACTCGGGGACAGAATTCACCCCTCCACTTT	TRBJ1-6	TRBV20-1	TRBD1	-
CASSLGHSLTEAFF	TGCGCCAGCAGCTTGGGACATTCTCTCACTGAAGCTTTCTTT	TRBJ1-1	TRBV5-1	-	-
CATSGDSTDTQYF	TGTGCCACCAGTGGGGATTCCACAGATACGCAGTATTTT	TRBJ2-3	TRBV24-1	-	-
CATSDLRTEETQYF	TGTGCCACCAGTGATTTGAGGACAGAAGAGACCCAGTACTTC	TRBJ2-5	TRBV24-1	-	few
CASSSRPGLAGANEQFF	TGTGCTAGCAGCTCGAGACCAGGACTAGCGGGAGCGAATGAGCAGTTCTTC	TRBJ2-1	TRBV7-7	TRBD2	-
CASSFKQNYEQYF	TGTGCCAGCAGTTTCAAACAGAACTACGAGCAGTACTTC	TRBJ2-7	TRBV27	-	many
CSALPRYEQYF	TGCAGTGCTCTCCCCCGGTACGAGCAGTACTTC	TRBJ2-7	TRBV20-1	-	-
CAISGDAYSGNTIYF	TGTGCCATCAGTGGGGACGCTTACTCTGGAAACACCATATATTTT	TRBJ1-3	TRBV10-3	-	-
CASSQLSEQFF	TGTGCCAGCAGCCAATTATCGGAGCAGTTCTTC	TRBJ2-1	TRBV3-1	-	-
CASSTTSGGGNEQFF	TGTGCCAGCAGCACGACTAGCGGGGGAGGCAATGAGCAGTTCTTC	TRBJ2-1	TRBV7-9	TRBD2	few
CAWSVPPGGEAFF	TGTGCCTGGAGTGTACCCCCGGGCGGTGAAGCTTTCTTT	TRBJ1-1	TRBV30	-	-
CASSGPRTSYEQYF	TGTGCCAGCAGCGGGCCAAGGACCTCCTACGAGCAGTACTTC	TRBJ2-7	TRBV5-5	-	few
CASSHGTGGNQPQHF	TGTGCCAGCAGCCACGGGACAGGGGGCAATCAGCCCCAGCATTTT	TRBJ1-5	TRBV3-1	TRBD1	few
CASSPVLRGTEAFF	TGTGCCAGCAGCCCGGTCCTGCGGGGCACTGAAGCTTTCTTT	TRBJ1-1	TRBV12-3/TRBV12-4	-	-
CSARDNWGPNYGYTF	TGCAGTGCTAGAGATAATTGGGGTCCCAACTATGGCTACACCTTC	TRBJ1-2	TRBV20-1	-	-
CASSPSGAFYYGYTF	TGCGCCAGCAGCCCAAGCGGCGCGTTTTATTATGGCTACACCTTC	TRBJ1-2	TRBV4-3	-	many
CASSSYRVGVSNQPQHF	TGTGCCAGCAGCTCGTACAGGGTAGGGGTTTCTAATCAGCCCCAGCATTTT	TRBJ1-5	TRBV7-8	-	many
CASSPALQSLLPGNTIYF	TGTGCCAGCTCACCAGCACTCCAGAGCCTGCTTCCTGGAAACACCATATATTTT	TRBJ1-3	TRBV18	-	-
CASSIRDGTYEQYF	TGTGCCAGTAGTATAAGGGACGGTACCTACGAGCAGTACTTC	TRBJ2-7	TRBV19	-	-
CATSETTGGGQPQHF	TGTGCCACCAGTGAAACGACAGGGGGCGGTCAGCCCCAGCATTTT	TRBJ1-5	TRBV24-1	TRBD1	few
CSIRGRSEKLFF	TGCAGCATCCGCGGGCGGTCTGAAAAACTGTTTTTT	TRBJ1-4	TRBV29-1	-	few
CASSFPSGVRSYEQYF	TGCGCCAGCAGCTTCCCTTCAGGGGTCCGATCCTACGAGCAGTACTTC	TRBJ2-7	TRBV5-1	-	many
CASSPNPYGGSYEQYF	TGTGCCAGCAGCCCCAATCCCTATGGGGGATCCTACGAGCAGTACTTC	TRBJ2-7	TRBV7-8	-	few
CSVEGGIGYEQYF	TGCAGCGTTGAAGGAGGGATCGGGTACGAGCAGTACTTC	TRBJ2-7	TRBV29-1	-	few
CASSPWTSADTQYF	TGTGCCAGCAGCCCCTGGACTAGCGCAGATACGCAGTATTTT	TRBJ2-3	TRBV7-2	TRBD2	-
CASSFLVAVNPWSEQFF	TGCGCCAGCAGCTTTTTAGTAGCGGTTAATCCCTGGAGTGAGCAGTTCTTC	TRBJ2-1	TRBV5-1	-	-
CASSFRHSDTEAFF	TGTGCCAGCAGTTTCAGACATTCGGACACTGAAGCTTTCTTT	TRBJ1-1	TRBV12-3/TRBV12-4	-	-
CASNGVYGYTF	TGTGCCAGTAATGGAGTCTATGGCTACACCTTC	TRBJ1-2	TRBV19	-	-
CSAPSGGSTDTQYF	TGCAGTGCCCCCTCAGGGGGAAGCACAGATACGCAGTATTTT	TRBJ2-3	TRBV20-1	TRBD1	-
CAIRNGVQETQYF	TGTGCCATCAGAAACGGCGTGCAAGAGACCCAGTACTTC	TRBJ2-5	TRBV10-3	-	-
CASSQDGASERKGYTF	TGTGCCAGCAGCCAAGATGGGGCCAGCGAGAGGAAAGGCTACACCTTC	TRBJ1-2	TRBV3-1	-	-
CAISPGQLYEQYF	TGTGCCATCAGTCCGGGACAGCTTTACGAGCAGTACTTC	TRBJ2-7	TRBV10-3	TRBD1	few
CASSEELANYGYTF	TGTGCCAGCAGTGAAGAGTTGGCGAACTATGGCTACACCTTC	TRBJ1-2	TRBV2	-	-
CASSPGLPGSGANVLTF	TGTGCCAGCAGTCCGGGACTCCCTGGCTCTGGGGCCAACGTCCTGACTTTC	TRBJ2-6	TRBV12-3/TRBV12-4	-	-
CASSLDRLEAFF	TGTGCCAGCTCCCTTGACAGGCTTGAAGCTTTCTTT	TRBJ1-1	TRBV18	-	-